A single sample gave rise to the 21 T cell receptor beta chains below, sequenced in a study of neurological immune-mediated disorders. TCRdb re-derived calls from the 5' RACE reads in MiXCR, one entry per CDR3 protein. In the table there are about 87,000 distinct CDR3 sequences, under 4.5% of which are singletons. What was sequenced was PBMCs. These receptors were obtained from a woman aged 50 to 60 with multiple sclerosis.

A note on this clonotype: Germline is not matched at one junction end, which may reflect a read error. The rearrangement joins TRBV25-1 to TRBJ1-6; D gene unclear. Germline values: CDR1 MGHDK, CDR2 SYGVNS. The CDR3 has 13 residues. CDR3 protein: CASSELVYSHLHF. DNA of the CDR3: TGTGCCAGCAGTGAATTAGTATATTCACACCTCCACTTT.

This clonotype was found many times. The chain uses TRBV7-6 and TRBJ2-7; 8 positions agree with TRBD1. CDR3 length: 17 amino acids. The germline V gene encodes CDR1 SGHVS and CDR2 FNYEAQ. V was clipped by 0 bases and J by 3 bases; unmatched bases: 10. DNA for the CDR3: TGTGCCAGCAGCTTAGCGTCAGGTGACAGGGGCATCTACGAGCAGTACTTC. This encodes CASSLASGDRGIYEQYF.

This clonotype was seen many times. Sequence at one end of the junction differs from germline and may be a read error. The chain combines TRBV20-1 with TRBJ2-5, with D possibly TRBD2 on 6 matching bases. The CDR3 sequence is 15 residues long. Germline V gives CDR1 DFQATT, CDR2 SNEGSKA (reference sequence). The chain's CDR3 is CSAGEPGLQQETQYF. The CDR3 nucleotides read TGCAGTGCTGGAGAACCGGGACTTCAACAAGAGACCCAGTACTTC.

This clonotype was counted at least ten times. This chain connects TRBV20-1 to TRBJ2-3; 16 nucleotides agree with TRBD2. The V segment lost 1 base and the J segment 4 bases; nucleotides outside the gene matches: 5. There are 17 residues in the CDR3. Germline values: CDR1 DFQATT, CDR2 SNEGSKA (reference sequence). The CDR3 loop reads CSARAGLAGGPPDTQYF. The CDR3, as DNA: TGCAGTGCTAGAGCGGGACTAGCGGGGGGGCCGCCAGATACGCAGTATTTT.

This clonotype was recorded many times. This sequence joins TRBV10-3 and TRBJ2-3; TRBD1 aligns across 9 bases. Germline values: CDR1 ENHRY, CDR2 SYGVKD. The CDR3 is 14 amino acids. With V trimmed by 10 bases and J by 2 bases, 7 bases remained unmatched. CDR3 sequence: CATKQGATTDTQYF. In nucleotides, the CDR3 is TGTGCCACCAAACAGGGGGCTACCACAGATACGCAGTATTTT.

This clonotype was counted ten times or more. CDR3 DNA: TGTGCCAGCAGCTCAACAGGGGGCAGAGTTGGCTACACCTTC. It is translated as CASSSTGGRVGYTF. The chain links TRBV11-2 to TRBJ1-2; 9 nucleotides match TRBD1. V lost 4 bases to trimming and J lost 7 bases; unmatched junction nucleotides: 7. This CDR3 contains 14 residues. From germline, CDR1 is SGHAT and CDR2 FQNNGV.

The rearrangement joins TRBV6-5 to TRBJ2-1; D is ambiguous. In germline, CDR1 is MNHEY, CDR2 SVGAGI. V lost 2 bases and J 10 bases, leaving 9 bases between the germline ends. The CDR3 covers 12 residues. CDR3 DNA sequence: TGTGCCAGCAGTTACAATAGCAGGGAGCAGTTCTTC. The encoded protein is CASSYNSREQFF.

This clonotype was found many times. The chain links TRBV3-1 to TRBJ2-1, with 10 bases aligning to TRBD2. This CDR3 has 16 residues. The V gene's germline CDR1 is LGHDT and CDR2 YNNKEL (reference sequence). Germline trimming cut 4 bases from V and 7 bases from J; bases unmatched to any gene: 10. Here the CDR3 reads CASSRDTSGVMNEQFF. In nucleotides, the CDR3 is TGTGCCAGCAGCCGAGACACTAGCGGGGTAATGAATGAGCAGTTCTTC.

This clonotype came up many times. The chain couples TRBV6-1 to TRBJ1-1; possible D gene TRBD1, 6 bases. The CDR3 runs to 13 residues. Germline lookup yields CDR1 MNHNS and CDR2 SASEGT. V was trimmed by 6 bases and J by 4 bases, leaving 12 bases between them. DNA of the CDR3: TGTGCCAGCAGGGCACAGGGAGGCACTGAAGCTTTCTTT. It is translated as CASRAQGGTEAFF.

In regard to this clonotype: A much larger clonotype is one base distant, so this may be a read error. The chain combines TRBV20-1 with TRBJ2-3; 9 bases line up with TRBD2. Germline V gene sequence: CDR1 DFQATT, CDR2 SNEGSKA (reference sequence). This CDR3 is built from 14 residues. The CDR3 loop reads CSAETGTSTDKQYF. DNA for the CDR3: TGCAGTGCTGAAACAGGGACTAGCACAGATAAGCAGTATTTT.

At least ten counts were recorded for this clonotype. The rearrangement links TRBV20-1 to TRBJ2-7; D tentatively fits TRBD1 or TRBD2 (7 bases each). CDR1 and CDR2 (germline): DFQATT, SNEGSKA (reference sequence). The CDR3 runs 17 residues. Trimming pared 0 bases from V and 3 bases from J, leaving 21 bases between. The CDR3 protein is CSARDLLGGGEGYEQYF. CDR3 sequence (DNA): TGCAGTGCTAGAGACCTTTTGGGAGGGGGCGAGGGCTACGAGCAGTACTTC.

This clonotype was recorded at least ten times. The chain carries TRBV20-1 and TRBJ2-1; either TRBD1 or TRBD2 may fit D (6 bases each). Trimming cost V 5 bases and J 5 bases, with 10 bases left between them. Germline V gives CDR1 DFQATT, CDR2 SNEGSKA (reference sequence). The CDR3 sequence is 12 residues long. CDR3 DNA sequence: TGCAGTGCTGGGGGGCCCCACAATGAGCAGTTCTTC. This gives the protein CSAGGPHNEQFF.

The sample holds many counts of this clonotype. The genes are TRBV12-3 or TRBV12-4 and TRBJ1-1; D not resolved. CDR3 length: 14 residues. V shed 3 bases and J shed 2 bases, with 10 bases lying between them. CDR3 region: CASSFVAANTEAFF. CDR3 sequence (DNA): TGTGCCAGCAGTTTTGTCGCAGCTAACACTGAAGCTTTCTTT.

There are many counts of this clonotype. The chain couples TRBV7-2 to TRBJ2-1; 10 bases line up with TRBD2. J lost 10 bases, V lost 2 bases, and 8 bases had no gene match. The CDR3 consists of 15 residues. CDR1 and CDR2 (germline): SGHTA, FQGNSA. The CDR3 is CASSLSVLAGREQFF. The CDR3 nucleotides read TGTGCCAGCAGCTTATCGGTACTAGCGGGGCGGGAGCAGTTCTTC.

This rearrangement joins TRBV19 to TRBJ2-1; D not resolved. The V end lost 6 bases, the J end lost 10 bases, and 13 bases lay between the germline ends. This CDR3 is built from 12 residues. Germline assignment: CDR1 LNHDA and CDR2 SQIVND (reference sequence). DNA of the CDR3: TGTGCCAGTAGCCCCTTAAAAGGGGAGCAGTTCTTC. Its protein product is CASSPLKGEQFF.

This clonotype was seen repeatedly, ten times or more. This sequence joins TRBV5-6 and TRBJ1-6; D is possibly TRBD1 (6 bases). The length of the CDR3 is 14 residues. With 5 bases removed from V and 9 bases from J, the gap between germline ends came to 15 bases. Germline loops: CDR1 SGHDT, CDR2 YYEEEE. The CDR3 loop is CASSDQGRASPLHF. CDR3 nucleotides: TGTGCCAGCAGTGACCAGGGGAGGGCTTCACCCCTCCACTTT. Combining the CDR3 with reference TRBV5-6 and TRBJ1-6 gives the whole variable domain DAGVTQSPTHLIKTRGQQVTLRCSPKSGHDTVSWYQQALGQGPQFIFQYYEEEERQRGNFPDRFSGHQFPNYSSELNVNALLLGDSALYLCASSDQGRASPLHFGNGTRLTVT.

This clonotype was detected a few times. This may be a read error, as it is one base from a much larger clone. The chain couples TRBV7-9 to TRBJ2-7, with TRBD2 matching 13 bases. Germline CDR1 is SEHNR and CDR2 is FQNEAQ (reference sequence). This CDR3 region has 18 residues. With V trimmed by 5 bases and J by 7 bases, 17 bases remained unmatched. Here the CDR3 reads CASSQNPLAGGPRKEQYF. In nucleotides, the CDR3 is TGTGCCAGCAGCCAGAACCCACTAGCGGGGGGGCCTCGGAAAGAGCAGTACTTC.

V is TRBV11-2 and J is TRBJ2-1, with D possibly TRBD2 on 6 matching bases. Germline CDR1 is SGHAT and CDR2 is FQNNGV. V lost 2 bases, J lost 4 bases, and 12 bases lay in between. This CDR3 comprises 15 residues. CDR3 protein: CASSLTGTGYNEQFF. CDR3 DNA: TGTGCCAGCAGCTTAACGGGGACTGGATACAATGAGCAGTTCTTC.

At least ten counts were recorded for this clonotype. The J gene is TRBJ1-5, the V gene TRBV5-1; TRBD1 agrees at 9 bases. This CDR3 has 14 residues. Germline-derived CDR1 and CDR2 are SGHRS and YFSETQ. With 4 bases clipped from V and 4 bases from J, the junction kept 3 bases outside the gene matches. As DNA, the CDR3 is TGCGCCAGCAGCGAGGGACAGGGTAATCAGCCCCAGCATTTT. Translated, it gives CASSEGQGNQPQHF.

This clonotype has a count of ten or more. The chain is built from TRBV15 and TRBJ1-4; D remains ambiguous. There are 12 residues in the CDR3. The germline V and J ends were trimmed by 6 bases and 8 bases, with 10 bases remaining between them. Per the germline V gene, CDR1 is LNHNV and CDR2 is YYDKDF (reference sequence). The CDR3 DNA is TGTGCCACCAGGAGGGATGGAGAAAAACTGTTTTTT. It encodes CATRRDGEKLFF. The whole variable domain, filled in from reference TRBV15 and TRBJ1-4, reads DAMVIQNPRYQVTQFGKPVTLSCSQTLNHNVMYWYQQKSSQAPKLLFHYYDKDFNNEADTPDNFQSRRPNTSFCFLDIRSPGLGDTAMYLCATRRDGEKLFFGSGTQLSVL.

Ten or more counts support this clonotype. The chain recombines TRBV4-1 with TRBJ1-4; 9 bases agree with TRBD1. V dropped 1 base and J dropped 8; count of bases not matched to a gene: 8. This CDR3 contains 16 residues. In germline, CDR1 is MGHRA, CDR2 YSYEKL. The CDR3 here is CASSQAGTGTNEKLFF. The CDR3 DNA sequence: TGCGCCAGCAGCCAAGCCGGGACAGGGACGAACGAAAAACTGTTTTTT.